The 32 T cell receptor beta chains given below trace back to one sample, sequenced in a study of blood T cells in healthy people across ages (dated by TCRdb to between 2015 and 2017). Library preparation was by 5' RACE. For sequencing, an Illumina HiSeq 2500 was employed. A second roughly 7 to 11 cycle PCR used a sample-barcoded 5' primer and a J-beta primer mix. The public sequencing data were trimmed at Q25 with fastp and processed into clonotypes with MiXCR by TCRdb, which kept only in-frame beta chains. Identical CDR3 protein sequences are pooled into one entry, listed with their most common genes and DNA. The sample table lists about 900,000 distinct CDR3 sequences, 45% to 50% of them with a count of one. The ten largest clones take up roughly 13% of the sample. The sequenced sample was blood. The receptors stem from a man younger than 45 in good health.

The V gene is TRBV12-3 or TRBV12-4, the J gene TRBJ2-7, with 7 positions matching TRBD1. This CDR3 spans 13 amino acids. Unmatched junction bases numbered 10, after V lost 5 bases and J lost 9 bases. The CDR3 DNA reads as TGTGCCAGCAGTGGACCGGGACAGAACGGGCAGTACTTC. This gives the protein CASSGPGQNGQYF.

The rearrangement joins TRBV4-1 to TRBJ2-5, with unresolved D. Germline CDR1 reads MGHRA; CDR2 reads YSYEKL. The CDR3 runs to 13 residues. The germline V and J ends were trimmed by 8 bases and 5 bases, with 15 bases remaining between them. CDR3 DNA: TGCGCCAGCCCCCGGCTCTCGAGGGAGACCCAGTACTTC. It yields the protein CASPRLSRETQYF.

This chain connects TRBV12-3 or TRBV12-4 to TRBJ2-1; 12 bases are a match to TRBD1. The trim removed 0 bases at V and 7 bases at J, leaving 7 bases unmatched. There are 17 residues in the CDR3. The CDR3 region has the DNA TGTGCCAGCAGTTTAGCGTTGGGACAGGGGGCAGGGAATGAGCAGTTCTTC. Translation gives CASSLALGQGAGNEQFF.

V usage is TRBV28 and J usage is TRBJ2-7, with TRBD2 as a possible D gene (6 bases). This CDR3 is built from 12 residues. V lost 1 base and J lost 10, with 11 bases in between. Germline V gene sequence: CDR1 MDHEN, CDR2 SYDVKM. The CDR3 DNA reads as TGTGCCAGCAGTTTATTTGCGGAGGGACAGTACTTC. This sequence encodes CASSLFAEGQYF. The full variable domain, completed using reference TRBV28 and TRBJ2-7, is DVKVTQSSRYLVKRTGEKVFLECVQDMDHENMFWYRQDPGLGLRLIYFSYDVKMKEKGDIPEGYSVSREKKERFSLILESASTNQTSMYLCASSLFAEGQYFGPGTRLTVT.

The V call is TRBV6-6, the J call TRBJ1-2; 7 bases line up with TRBD1. The CDR3 is 15 amino acids. CDR1 is MNHNY, CDR2 SVGAGI, per germline (reference sequence). The junction had 4 bases not matched to a gene; V was cut back by 3 bases and J by 0 bases. The CDR3 DNA sequence: TGTGCCAGCAGTTATTTTGGGACAGCTAACTATGGCTACACCTTC. The encoded protein is CASSYFGTANYGYTF.

This clonotype was picked up one time. The genes are TRBV6-2 or TRBV6-3 and TRBJ1-5; the match to TRBD1 covers 9 bases. After removal of 2 bases from V and 5 bases from J, the junction contained 19 bases not matched to a gene. CDR1 is MNHEY and CDR2 is SVGEGT in the germline V gene. The CDR3 has 20 residues. Here the CDR3 DNA reads TGTGCCAGCAGTTACCATACCGGGACAGGGTTATCCGACCGTTATCAGCCCCAGCATTTT. Translating gives CASSYHTGTGLSDRYQPQHF.

The V call is TRBV27, the J call TRBJ2-5; TRBD2 might be the D (6 bases). The CDR3 has 18 residues. The germline V and J ends were trimmed by 7 bases and 7 bases, with 31 bases remaining between them. Germline V gene sequence: CDR1 MNHEY, CDR2 SMNVEV (reference sequence). In DNA, the CDR3 is TGTGCCAGCACAAAGGGGACTCCCACCCAACCGGAATTGGGGACCCAGTACTTC. This sequence encodes CASTKGTPTQPELGTQYF.

This rearrangement joins TRBV7-2 to TRBJ2-1, with no clear D. Germline CDR1 is SGHTA and CDR2 is FQGNSA. V shed 3 bases and J shed 9 bases, with 6 bases lying between them. The CDR3 sequence is 11 residues long. CDR3 residues: CASSLKSEQFF. CDR3 DNA sequence: TGTGCCAGCAGCTTGAAAAGTGAGCAGTTCTTC. Combining the CDR3 with reference TRBV7-2 and TRBJ2-1 gives the whole variable domain GAGVSQSPSNKVTEKGKDVELRCDPISGHTALYWYRQSLGQGLEFLIYFQGNSAPDKSGLPSDRFSAERTGGSVSTLTIQRTQQEDSAVYLCASSLKSEQFFGPGTRLTVL.

The CDR3, as DNA: TGTGCCATCAGTGTAGGACTTTCCCCAGGCGAGCAGTACTTC. This gives the protein CAISVGLSPGEQYF. The V call is TRBV10-3, the J call TRBJ2-4, with D perhaps TRBD2 (5 bases). The better agreement between TRBJ2-7 and the DNA end casts doubt on the J call. The CDR3 consists of 14 residues. CDR1 and CDR2 (germline): ENHRY, SYGVKD.

This clonotype was counted only a few times. The chain is built from TRBV7-2 and TRBJ2-1, with D maybe TRBD2 (5 bases). CDR3 size: 14 residues. V was cut by 0 bases and J by 9 bases, with 12 bases left in between. Germline V lookup: CDR1 SGHTA, CDR2 FQGNSA. CDR3 in amino acids: CASSLAAVAGEQFF. DNA for the CDR3: TGTGCCAGCAGCTTAGCGGCCGTCGCGGGTGAGCAGTTCTTC.

V gene TRBV25-1 combines with J gene TRBJ2-1; a possible D gene is TRBD2 (6 bases). This CDR3 spans 16 amino acids. Trimming removed 5 bases from V and 9 bases from J, with 23 bases in between. Germline CDR1 is MGHDK and CDR2 is SYGVNS. The chain's CDR3 is CASSSFWARDGAEQFF. The CDR3 nucleotides are TGTGCCAGCAGTTCCTTCTGGGCGCGGGACGGGGCTGAGCAGTTCTTC.

This clonotype was recorded a few times. The gene calls are TRBV29-1 and TRBJ2-5, with D perhaps TRBD1 or TRBD2 (5 bases each). The CDR3 covers 15 residues. V shed 3 bases and J shed 4 bases, with 18 bases lying between them. Germline CDR1 is SQVTM and CDR2 is ANQGSEA. DNA for the CDR3: TGCAGCGTTGAGGACTTGGACACTCCCCTAGAGACCCAGTACTTC. Translated, it gives CSVEDLDTPLETQYF.

This clonotype was seen a single time. The rearrangement links TRBV6-5 to TRBJ1-5; TRBD1 agrees at 7 bases. The germline CDR1 and CDR2 sequences are MNHEY and SVGAGI. The CDR3 runs 16 residues. The junction had 16 bases not matched to a gene; V was cut back by 6 bases and J by 8 bases. In nucleotides, the CDR3 is TGTGCCAGCAGGTCCTCCGGGACAGAGTCAAGGGAGCCCCAGCATTTT. It codes for CASRSSGTESREPQHF.

V usage is TRBV6-1 and J usage is TRBJ1-4; D might be TRBD1 (6 bases). Germline V gene data show CDR1 as MNHNS and CDR2 as SASEGT. V shed 6 bases and J shed 4 bases, with 18 bases lying between them. The CDR3 length is 16 residues. CDR3 sequence reads: CASRVRPGQSNEKLFF. CDR3 sequence (DNA): TGTGCCAGCAGGGTCAGACCGGGACAAAGTAATGAAAAACTGTTTTTT.

The chain recombines TRBV7-3 with TRBJ2-3; D may be TRBD1 (6 bases). The germline CDR1 and CDR2 sequences are SGHTA and FQGTGA. The CDR3 extends over 13 amino acids. Deletions cut 8 bases from V and 5 bases from J, with 14 bases between. The CDR3 nucleotides are TGTGCCAGCGCTACAGGGATCGGAGATACGCAGTATTTT. As protein: CASATGIGDTQYF.

This clonotype came up a few times. The chain employs TRBV15 and TRBJ2-7; 8 positions agree with TRBD1. Looked up from germline, CDR1 is LNHNV and CDR2 is YYDKDF (reference sequence). The CDR3 covers 16 residues. V shed 5 bases, J shed 4 bases, and the junction held 13 bases outside the gene matches. CDR3 residues: CATSSKGQGVGYEQYF. In DNA, the CDR3 is TGTGCCACCAGCTCAAAAGGACAGGGAGTGGGTTACGAGCAGTACTTC.

The table lists this clonotype with many counts. This chain joins TRBV6-2 or TRBV6-3 and TRBJ2-7, with D possibly being TRBD2 (6 bases). V lost 7 bases and J 3 bases, leaving 13 bases between the germline ends. The CDR3 runs to 13 residues. Germline CDR1 is MNHEY and CDR2 is SVGEGT. The CDR3 region is CASKGRNLYEQYF. The CDR3 DNA reads as TGTGCCAGCAAGGGGAGGAATCTCTACGAGCAGTACTTC.

This clonotype has more than one count but fewer than ten. The chain joins TRBV20-1 to TRBJ1-2; 8 nucleotides match TRBD1. This CDR3 spans 13 amino acids. The V gene end was trimmed by 6 bases and the J gene end by 8 bases; junction bases not matched to a gene: 11. The germline gives CDR1 DFQATT, CDR2 SNEGSKA (reference sequence). The CDR3 sequence: CSAGGQGEWGYTF. The CDR3 bases are TGCAGTGCCGGAGGACAGGGAGAATGGGGCTACACCTTC.

This clonotype was detected only a few times. This rearrangement joins TRBV12-3 or TRBV12-4 to TRBJ1-5; D uncertain. V lost 1 base and J 3 bases, leaving 13 bases between the germline ends. The CDR3 extends over 16 amino acids. CDR3 residues: CASSLEARISNQPQHF. The CDR3 DNA is TGTGCCAGCAGTTTAGAAGCGAGAATATCCAATCAGCCCCAGCATTTT.

This clonotype appeared a few times. The genes are TRBV10-3 and TRBJ2-3; D is ambiguous. The V end lost 7 bases, the J end lost 2 bases, and 10 bases lay between the germline ends. The CDR3 consists of 13 residues. The germline CDR1 and CDR2 sequences are ENHRY and SYGVKD. This CDR3 is CAITWSPTDTQYF. The DNA of the CDR3 is TGTGCCATCACCTGGTCCCCCACAGATACGCAGTATTTT.

The chain joins TRBV20-1 to TRBJ2-5, with D perhaps TRBD2 (6 bases). The CDR3 has 15 residues. The V end lost 1 base, the J end lost 1 base, and 13 bases lay between the germline ends. Germline V gives CDR1 DFQATT, CDR2 SNEGSKA (reference sequence). CDR3 coding DNA: TGCAGTGCTAGAGGGCGGAGGGGAACCCAAGAGACCCAGTACTTC. Its translation is CSARGRRGTQETQYF.

This clonotype was counted only a few times. The chain recombines TRBV11-2 with TRBJ2-5, with D tentatively TRBD1 or TRBD2 (5 bases each). V was trimmed by 2 bases and J by 4 bases, leaving 17 bases between them. This CDR3 comprises 16 residues. The germline V gene has CDR1 SGHAT and CDR2 FQNNGV. CDR3 nucleotides: TGTGCCAGCAGCTTAACTCGACCCCCGGGGCCAGAGACCCAGTACTTC. Residues: CASSLTRPPGPETQYF.

The V and J genes are TRBV20-1 and TRBJ1-1; TRBD1 matches 7 bases. CDR3 length equals 14 residues. Germline V gene sequence: CDR1 DFQATT, CDR2 SNEGSKA (reference sequence). V lost 3 bases and J lost 6; bases outside the gene matches: 10. This chain's CDR3 is CSASWRQGVSEAFF. The DNA for the CDR3 is TGCAGTGCTAGCTGGAGACAGGGAGTATCTGAAGCTTTCTTT.

The V gene is TRBV3-1, the J gene TRBJ2-7; D gene uncertain. Germline V CDR1 and CDR2: LGHDT, YNNKEL (reference sequence). V shed 4 bases and J shed 3 bases, with 13 bases lying between them. This CDR3 comprises 14 residues. CDR3 residues: CASSPRLEIYEQYF. The CDR3 DNA reads as TGTGCCAGCAGCCCTCGACTTGAAATCTACGAGCAGTACTTC.

This clonotype was counted a few times. This chain links TRBV27 with TRBJ2-5; either TRBD1 or TRBD2 may fit D (6 bases each). The length of the CDR3 is 16 residues. V was cut by 0 bases and J by 2 bases, with 13 bases left in between. Germline CDR1 and CDR2: MNHEY and SMNVEV (reference sequence). The CDR3 loop reads CASSLSGGGEQETQYF. CDR3 DNA: TGTGCCAGCAGTTTATCGGGGGGCGGGGAGCAAGAGACCCAGTACTTC.

This clonotype turned up a few times. This chain connects TRBV5-1 to TRBJ1-1; 9 nucleotides line up with TRBD1. Germline CDR1 SGHRS, CDR2 YFSETQ. CDR3 size: 16 residues. J lost 4 bases, V lost 4 bases, and 11 bases had no gene match. CDR3 protein: CASSHLSTGGTTEAFF. The CDR3 DNA is TGCGCCAGCAGCCACTTATCGACAGGGGGAACCACTGAAGCTTTCTTT.

The chain joins TRBV7-2 to TRBJ2-3, with D possibly being TRBD2 (5 bases). This CDR3 has 14 residues. CDR1 is SGHTA, CDR2 FQGNSA, per germline. V was clipped by 5 bases and J by 4 bases, with 13 bases between them. In DNA form, the CDR3 reads TGTGCCAGCAGCCCACTTACGGGATCAGATACGCAGTATTTT. Translated: CASSPLTGSDTQYF.

Points on this clonotype: Germline is not matched at one junction end, which may reflect a read error. CDR3 region: CVSSLIYSSYNEQFF. Written as DNA, the CDR3 is TGCGTCAGCAGCTTGATATATTCCTCCTACAATGAGCAGTTCTTC. The V call is TRBV5-1, the J call TRBJ2-1; D unresolved. Germline loops: CDR1 SGHRS, CDR2 YFSETQ. This CDR3 is built from 15 residues.

CDR3 in amino acids: CASSSAPGLNNEQFF. CDR3 nucleotides: TGTGCCAGCAGCTCCGCGCCGGGCCTTAACAATGAGCAGTTCTTC. The genes are TRBV7-3 and TRBJ2-1; D is unresolved. CDR1 and CDR2 (germline): SGHTA, FQGTGA. CDR3 length equals 15 residues. V lost 4 bases and J 5 bases, leaving 15 bases between the germline ends.

CDR3 DNA sequence: TGTGCCAGCAGCCACGGAATGATGACAGGGGGCGTAGAGACCCAGTACTTC. As protein: CASSHGMMTGGVETQYF. The chain couples TRBV11-1 to TRBJ2-5; 10 positions match TRBD1. The trim removed 5 bases at V and 4 bases at J, leaving 13 bases unmatched. The CDR3 is 17 amino acids. CDR1 is SGHAT, CDR2 FQDESV, per germline (reference sequence).

This clonotype was found a few times. This chain connects TRBV12-3 or TRBV12-4 to TRBJ1-1, with D perhaps TRBD1 (6 bases). The CDR3 runs 14 residues. Trimming left V 7 bases short and J 0 bases short, with 12 bases between. The CDR3: CASNDQGMNTEAFF. The DNA of the CDR3 is TGTGCCAGCAACGACCAGGGGATGAACACTGAAGCTTTCTTT.

This rearrangement joins TRBV25-1 to TRBJ2-3; D might be TRBD1 or TRBD2, each matching 5 bases. Trimming took 6 bases from V and 4 from J, leaving 17 bases between them. Germline V lookup: CDR1 MGHDK, CDR2 SYGVNS. The CDR3 runs 15 residues. The CDR3 region is CASSVRGANSDTQYF. The CDR3 coding sequence is TGTGCCAGCAGCGTAAGAGGGGCTAATTCAGATACGCAGTATTTT.